The present T cell receptor (beta chain) was sequenced within a study of CD8 T cells in Susac syndrome. The study, taken as a whole, reports: The study conceded that its TCR sequencing and HLA analysis involved relatively few individuals.

In its sample, this clonotype was seen once. Its antigen is as yet unknown. RNA was extracted with the RNeasy kit, and a quantity of roughly 0.45 to 1 ug was reverse transcribed using random hexamers. immunoSEQ multiplex PCR amplified TCR beta CDR3 across 54 Vbeta, 13 Jbeta. MiXCR, applied by TCRdb to the immunoSEQ multiplex PCR reads, yields one record per CDR3 protein. The table includes approximately 150,000 distinct CDR3 sequences, roughly 76% detected once. V lost 4 bases and J 7 bases, leaving 17 bases between the germline ends. The CDR3 is 16 amino acids. The germline gives CDR1 LGHNA, CDR2 YNFKEQ. TCR beta sequencing covered blood CD8+ and CD4+ T cells.

The TCR comes from a human donor with multiple sclerosis. This rearrangement joins TRBV4-2 to TRBJ1-6; D is perhaps TRBD1 (5 bases). Sequencing was performed on CD8+ T cells from PBMCs. The CDR3 sequence: CASSPSGRGLNSPLHF. The CDR3 DNA is TGTGCCAGCAGCCCCTCGGGGAGGGGTTTGAATTCACCCCTCCACTTT.